This TCR beta chain was captured by sequencing in a study of radiotherapy plus CTLA-4 blockade in lung cancer. Findings of the study overall: Alongside interferon-beta, early blood T cell clone dynamics were reportedly the best predictor of response. Tumor-origin TCR clones grew in blood after radiotherapy plus ipilimumab.

Concerning this clone itself: As yet, its antigen is unknown.

Some clones are missing from TCRdb's copy, which holds only in-frame ones; the method was immunoSEQ multiplex PCR. The sample holds about 87,000 clones, 70% to 90% seen once. With ipilimumab providing CTLA-4 blockade, focal radiation was administered to patients who had chemo-refractory metastatic non-small-cell lung cancer. The input for sequencing was peripheral blood, taken from a patient treated with radiotherapy plus ipilimumab. The clonotype originates from a human donor with non-small cell lung cancer that progressed on radiotherapy plus ipilimumab.

The CDR3 DNA reads TGTGCCAGCAGCCTCTCCGGGACTAGCGGGAGCAATGAGCAGTTCTTC. Amino acids: CASSLSGTSGSNEQFF. The chain has TRBV14 and TRBJ2-1; 14 bases are shared with TRBD2. V lost 4 bases, J lost 6 bases, and 5 bases stayed unmatched. This CDR3 has 16 residues. Germline CDR1 and CDR2: SGHDN and FVKESK.